This TCR beta chain was captured in a study of response to subunit inactivated influenza vaccine. Findings and limits, study-wide: Few additional T cells are recruited per seasonal influenza vaccination, authors suggested.

One entry per CDR3 protein, called by TCRdb with MiXCR from the RT-PCR reads. The sample holds more than 250,000 distinct CDR3 sequences, around a fifth seen once. The length of the CDR3 is 13 residues. Trimming stripped 5 bases from V and 3 bases from J, with 10 bases between. The sample holds many counts of this clonotype. Its target is unknown. The receptor's source is a man aged 45 to 70 who received an inactivated influenza vaccine. The chain combines TRBV12-3 or TRBV12-4 with TRBJ1-2; D possibly corresponds to TRBD1 (6 bases). The sequenced sample was PBMCs from blood, obtained about 20 months after vaccination. The chain's CDR3 is CASSRQAHYGYTF. DNA of the CDR3: TGTGCCAGCAGTCGACAGGCTCACTATGGCTACACCTTC.